This is a list of T cell receptor beta chains from one sample in a study of cytomegalovirus exposure and HLA in healthy donors. Here immunoSEQ multiplex PCR was the method, and the copy in TCRdb shows in-frame clones only, minus some. The sample lists some 190,000 clones, roughly 80% occurring once. Specimen: PBMCs. These TCRs come from a girl aged 10 to 17 in good health and CMV-seropositive. Both conserved end residues are part of each CDR3. The D gene is left open where the match is weak. Size is omitted from some rows. Given values are once, few, many or a class for expanded clones.

v_call: TRBV19
clone_size: few
d_call: -
j_call: TRBJ2-7
cdr3_nt: TGTGCCAGTAGTATACGAGGGGGCTACGAGCAGTACTTC
cdr3_aa: CASSIRGGYEQYF

v_call: TRBV5-4
clone_size: -
d_call: TRBD1
j_call: TRBJ2-1
cdr3_nt: TGTGCCAGCAGCGCCGGGACAGCCAACCTGAATGAGCAGTTCTTC
cdr3_aa: CASSAGTANLNEQFF

v_call: TRBV2
clone_size: -
d_call: -
j_call: TRBJ2-1
cdr3_nt: TGTGCCAGCAGCAGAGAAGCGGGTGAGCAGTTCTTC
cdr3_aa: CASSREAGEQFF

v_call: TRBV7-9
clone_size: once
d_call: -
j_call: TRBJ1-4
cdr3_nt: TGTGCCAGCAGTTCTCTGACAGGCACAACTAATGAAAAACTGTTTTTT
cdr3_aa: CASSSLTGTTNEKLFF

v_call: TRBV7-6
clone_size: -
d_call: TRBD1
j_call: TRBJ1-1
cdr3_nt: TGTGCCAGCAGCCCTTCGTCGGTCGCGGGACAGGGCCGGGACACTGAAGCTTTCTTT
cdr3_aa: CASSPSSVAGQGRDTEAFF

v_call: TRBV15
clone_size: -
d_call: TRBD1
j_call: TRBJ2-5
cdr3_nt: TGTGCCACCAGCAGCGGGGACAGGGGGGAAGAGACCCAGTACTTC
cdr3_aa: CATSSGDRGEETQYF

v_call: TRBV6-4
clone_size: -
d_call: -
j_call: TRBJ2-4
cdr3_nt: TGTGCCAGCAGTGAGCTCTTGGACAGGGAGGGGAGGCCGGCCAAAAACATTCAGTACTTC
cdr3_aa: CASSELLDREGRPAKNIQYF

v_call: TRBV5-5
clone_size: once
d_call: -
j_call: TRBJ1-2
cdr3_nt: TGTGCCAGCAGCTTGGGGGGGGGCCGCTATGGCTACACCTTC
cdr3_aa: CASSLGGGRYGYTF

v_call: TRBV21-1
clone_size: few
d_call: -
j_call: TRBJ2-1
cdr3_nt: TGTGCCAGCACGAGCGGGAGGGCATTGGAGCAGTTCTTC
cdr3_aa: CASTSGRALEQFF

v_call: TRBV7-2
clone_size: -
d_call: TRBD1
j_call: TRBJ1-1
cdr3_nt: TGTGCCAGCAGCGTCCTGGGACAGCGCAACACTGAAGCTTTCTTT
cdr3_aa: CASSVLGQRNTEAFF

v_call: TRBV27
clone_size: -
d_call: TRBD1
j_call: TRBJ2-7
cdr3_nt: TGTGCCAGCAGTAATCTTGGACAGGGCTACGAGCAGTACTTC
cdr3_aa: CASSNLGQGYEQYF

v_call: TRBV9
clone_size: -
d_call: -
j_call: TRBJ1-5
cdr3_nt: TGTGCCAGCAGCGTAGGCGCAGGGGAGGGACAGCCCCAGCATTTT
cdr3_aa: CASSVGAGEGQPQHF

v_call: TRBV7-9
clone_size: -
d_call: -
j_call: TRBJ2-7
cdr3_nt: TGTGCCAGCAGCTTGCCCGGGTCCTCTGAGAACGAGCAGTACTTC
cdr3_aa: CASSLPGSSENEQYF

v_call: TRBV2
clone_size: -
d_call: -
j_call: TRBJ1-5
cdr3_nt: TGTGCCAGCAGTGTTCAGGGATATAGCAATCAGCCCCAGCATTTT
cdr3_aa: CASSVQGYSNQPQHF

v_call: TRBV6-5
clone_size: -
d_call: TRBD1
j_call: TRBJ2-7
cdr3_nt: TGTGCCAGCAGTTACAGGGACAGGGGGAGTTACGAGCAGTACTTC
cdr3_aa: CASSYRDRGSYEQYF

v_call: TRBV13
clone_size: once
d_call: -
j_call: TRBJ2-2
cdr3_nt: TGTGCCAGCAGCGCGGGACCGCGGGGCGGGGAGCTGTTTTTT
cdr3_aa: CASSAGPRGGELFF

v_call: TRBV4-1
clone_size: few
d_call: -
j_call: TRBJ2-7
cdr3_nt: TGCGCCAGCAGCTTGACCACTACCTACGAGCAGTACTTC
cdr3_aa: CASSLTTTYEQYF

v_call: TRBV6-5
clone_size: -
d_call: -
j_call: TRBJ2-7
cdr3_nt: TGTGCCAGCAGTTCCACACGATTCGGGAGCTCCTACGAGCAGTACTTC
cdr3_aa: CASSSTRFGSSYEQYF

v_call: TRBV7-8
clone_size: -
d_call: TRBD1
j_call: TRBJ2-1
cdr3_nt: TGTGCCAGCAGCTCCGGTTTAGGACAGGGGAACAATGAGCAGTTCTTC
cdr3_aa: CASSSGLGQGNNEQFF

v_call: TRBV14
clone_size: -
d_call: -
j_call: TRBJ2-5
cdr3_nt: TGTGCCAGCAGCCAAACTAACTGGAAATTACAAGAGACCCAGTACTTC
cdr3_aa: CASSQTNWKLQETQYF

v_call: TRBV7-2
clone_size: -
d_call: TRBD1
j_call: TRBJ2-3
cdr3_nt: TGTGCCAGCAGCCTCGGACAGGGAACCTTCACAGATACGCAGTATTTT
cdr3_aa: CASSLGQGTFTDTQYF

v_call: TRBV27
clone_size: -
d_call: TRBD2
j_call: TRBJ2-3
cdr3_nt: TGTGCCAGCAGGAGGGACTACCCTGCAGATACGCAGTATTTT
cdr3_aa: CASRRDYPADTQYF

v_call: TRBV27
clone_size: -
d_call: TRBD1
j_call: TRBJ2-5
cdr3_nt: TGTGCCAGCAGCGTCCTTGGACAGGGGGAGACCCAGTACTTC
cdr3_aa: CASSVLGQGETQYF

v_call: TRBV27
clone_size: -
d_call: TRBD2
j_call: TRBJ2-7
cdr3_nt: TGTGCCAGCAGTTTTCGGGCTAGCAACTGGGACTACCACTACGAGCAGTACTTC
cdr3_aa: CASSFRASNWDYHYEQYF

v_call: TRBV30
clone_size: -
d_call: -
j_call: TRBJ1-3
cdr3_nt: TGTGCCTGGGGTAAACCTTCTAGGGAGCGCTTCTCTGGAAACACCATATATTTT
cdr3_aa: CAWGKPSRERFSGNTIYF

v_call: TRBV27
clone_size: once
d_call: TRBD2
j_call: TRBJ2-2
cdr3_nt: TGTGCCAGCAGATTTCCGGACCAACTCCTCGGACTAGCGGGAGAGACCGGGGAGCTGTTTTTT
cdr3_aa: CASRFPDQLLGLAGETGELFF

v_call: TRBV19
clone_size: -
d_call: TRBD1
j_call: TRBJ1-2
cdr3_nt: TGTGCCAGTAGCCCTGGGACAGTCTATGGCTACACCTTC
cdr3_aa: CASSPGTVYGYTF

v_call: TRBV7-9
clone_size: once
d_call: -
j_call: TRBJ1-5
cdr3_nt: TGTGCCAGCAGTTACGGCGGCGTGAGCAATCAGCCCCAGCATTTT
cdr3_aa: CASSYGGVSNQPQHF

v_call: TRBV19
clone_size: -
d_call: TRBD1
j_call: TRBJ2-1
cdr3_nt: TGTGCCAGCCGTCCCGGGACAGGTTTGAATGAGCAGTTCTTC
cdr3_aa: CASRPGTGLNEQFF

v_call: TRBV5-6
clone_size: -
d_call: -
j_call: TRBJ1-1
cdr3_nt: TGTGCCAGCAGCCCCGTGGACGTACAGGATCCTGAAGCTTTCTTT
cdr3_aa: CASSPVDVQDPEAFF

v_call: TRBV5-1
clone_size: -
d_call: TRBD2
j_call: TRBJ2-1
cdr3_nt: TGCGCCAGCAGCTTGCTCGGGGTTAGGCCTCTAGCGGGAGACTACAATGAGCAGTTCTTC
cdr3_aa: CASSLLGVRPLAGDYNEQFF

v_call: TRBV27
clone_size: few
d_call: TRBD1
j_call: TRBJ1-1
cdr3_nt: TGTGCCAGCAGTTTGATCAGGGACAGCGACACTGAAGCTTTCTTT
cdr3_aa: CASSLIRDSDTEAFF

v_call: TRBV7-2
clone_size: -
d_call: TRBD2
j_call: TRBJ2-1
cdr3_nt: TGTGCCAGCAGCTTAGCGGGTCTAGCGGGGCCCGTCTCCTACAATGAGCAGTTCTTC
cdr3_aa: CASSLAGLAGPVSYNEQFF

v_call: TRBV15
clone_size: -
d_call: -
j_call: TRBJ2-7
cdr3_nt: TGTGCCACCAGCAGAGATATTTCGGGGTTGTACGAGCAGTACTTC
cdr3_aa: CATSRDISGLYEQYF

v_call: TRBV6-1
clone_size: -
d_call: TRBD1
j_call: TRBJ1-2
cdr3_nt: TGTGCCAGCAGTGAGATGGACAGGGATCATGGCTACACCTTC
cdr3_aa: CASSEMDRDHGYTF